This entry describes one TCR beta chain. The antigen is not known. These data belong to a study of T-cell reconstitution after alpha-beta-depleted transplantation in children. Germline loops: CDR1 DFQATT, CDR2 SNEGSKA (reference sequence). V lost 1 base, J lost 2 bases, and 18 bases lay in between. The CDR3 extends over 17 amino acids. Findings of the study overall: The origin of high day-60 TCRbeta diversity in some patients lay in surviving recipient T cells and thymic progenitors. Several hundred graft clones that had expanded were reportedly the source of alpha-beta T cells about two months after transplant. T-cell counts and diversity at one year post-transplant came mainly from newly produced T cells.

Unique molecular identifiers were used to barcode this TCRbeta library. TCRdb processed the PCR reads anew with MiXCR; each CDR3 protein has one entry. The repertoire holds around 670,000 distinct CDR3 sequences, roughly 14% seen once, with 0.79% in the top ten. The source material was PBMCs, sampled before TCRalphabeta/CD19-depleted stem cell transplant. The receptor was derived from a girl between 2 and 10 years old with congenital amegakaryocytic thrombocytopenia, due to receive a stem cell transplant. V is TRBV20-1 and J is TRBJ2-1; the D is unclear. The CDR3 coding sequence is TGCAGTGCTAGAGCTGGGTATTCTTCGCTTACCTACAATGAGCAGTTCTTC. Residues: CSARAGYSSLTYNEQFF.